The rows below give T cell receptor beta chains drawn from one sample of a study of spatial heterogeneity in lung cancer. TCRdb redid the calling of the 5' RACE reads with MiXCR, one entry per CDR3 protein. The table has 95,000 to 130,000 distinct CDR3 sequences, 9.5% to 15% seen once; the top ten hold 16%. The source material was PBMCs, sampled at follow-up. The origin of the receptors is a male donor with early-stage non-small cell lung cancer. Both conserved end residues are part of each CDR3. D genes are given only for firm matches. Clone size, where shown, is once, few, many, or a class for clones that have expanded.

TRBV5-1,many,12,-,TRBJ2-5,CASSLVGETQYF,TGCGCCAGCAGCTTGGTGGGGGAGACCCAGTACTTC
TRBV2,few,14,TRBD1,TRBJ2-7,CASRDGTGTYEQYF,TGTGCCAGCAGGGACGGGACAGGGACCTACGAGCAGTACTTC
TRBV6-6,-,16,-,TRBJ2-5,CASSHLPRTEQETQYF,TGTGCCAGCAGTCACCTCCCTCGGACAGAGCAAGAGACCCAGTACTTC
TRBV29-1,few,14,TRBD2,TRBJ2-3,CSAREGTSADTQYF,TGCAGCGCGAGAGAGGGGACTAGTGCAGATACGCAGTATTTT
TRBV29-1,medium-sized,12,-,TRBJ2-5,CSFGSDGETQYF,TGCAGCTTTGGGAGCGATGGGGAGACCCAGTACTTC
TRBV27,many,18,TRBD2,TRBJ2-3,CASSPGPKLAGGLDTQYF,TGTGCCAGCAGCCCGGGACCCAAACTAGCGGGGGGGCTGGATACGCAGTATTTT
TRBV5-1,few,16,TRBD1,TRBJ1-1,CASSPGGTGRYTEAFF,TGCGCCAGCAGCCCTGGAGGGACAGGGAGGTACACTGAAGCTTTCTTT
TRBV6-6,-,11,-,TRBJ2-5,CASSYGRAQYF,TGTGCCAGCAGTTACGGTCGAGCCCAGTACTTC
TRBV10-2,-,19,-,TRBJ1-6,CASSEPRLDFFSYNSPLHF,TGCGCCAGCAGTGAGCCGCGACTCGATTTCTTCTCCTATAATTCACCCCTCCACTTT
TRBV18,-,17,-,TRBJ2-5,CASSPLGGLMIKETQYF,TGTGCCAGCTCACCTCTCGGGGGATTAATGATTAAAGAGACCCAGTACTTC
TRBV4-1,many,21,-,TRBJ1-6,CASSQDRGPILLSSYNSPLHF,TGCGCCAGCAGCCAAGACCGGGGGCCAATACTCTTGAGCTCCTATAATTCACCCCTCCACTTT
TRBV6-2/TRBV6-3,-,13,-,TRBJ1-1,CASSYYTAAEAFF,TGTGCCAGCAGCTATTACACGGCCGCTGAAGCTTTCTTT
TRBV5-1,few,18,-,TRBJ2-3,CASSFSRGASPVTDTQYF,TGCGCCAGCAGCTTCTCCAGGGGTGCTAGCCCCGTCACAGATACGCAGTATTTT
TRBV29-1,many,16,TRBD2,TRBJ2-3,CSVSFLAGTSTDTQYF,TGCAGCGTTAGCTTCCTAGCGGGGACGAGCACAGATACGCAGTATTTT
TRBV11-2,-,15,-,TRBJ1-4,CASSRLGTTNEKLFF,TGTGCCAGCAGCCGTCTCGGGACAACTAATGAAAAACTGTTTTTT
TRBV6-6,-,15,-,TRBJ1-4,CASRDWDTTTEKLFF,TGTGCCAGCAGGGACTGGGACACGACGACGGAAAAACTGTTTTTT
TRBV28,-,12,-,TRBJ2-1,CASSSQGREQFF,TGTGCCAGCAGTTCACAGGGTAGAGAGCAGTTCTTC
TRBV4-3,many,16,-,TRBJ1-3,CASSQDLTSSGNTIYF,TGCGCCAGCAGCCAAGATCTCACCTCCTCTGGAAACACCATATATTTT
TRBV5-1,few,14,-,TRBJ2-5,CASSLDGFQETQYF,TGCGCCAGCAGCTTGGATGGCTTCCAAGAGACCCAGTACTTC
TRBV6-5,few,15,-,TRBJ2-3,CASSYSPVGTDTQYF,TGTGCCAGCAGTTATTCGCCAGTGGGCACAGATACGCAGTATTTT
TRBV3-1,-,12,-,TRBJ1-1,CASSQTSGEAFF,TGTGCCAGCAGCCAAACCAGCGGGGAAGCTTTCTTT
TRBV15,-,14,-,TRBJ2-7,CATSRDRASHEQYF,TGTGCCACCAGCAGAGACAGGGCTAGCCACGAGCAGTACTTC
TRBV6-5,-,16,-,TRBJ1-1,CASSYSMGGGSTEAFF,TGTGCCAGCAGTTACTCGATGGGTGGCGGGAGCACTGAAGCTTTCTTT
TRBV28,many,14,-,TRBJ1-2,CASSLFATGGGYTF,TGTGCCAGCAGTTTATTCGCTACCGGCGGTGGCTACACCTTC
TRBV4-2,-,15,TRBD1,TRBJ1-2,CASSQPDRGDYGYTF,TGTGCCAGCAGCCAACCGGACAGGGGCGACTATGGCTACACCTTC
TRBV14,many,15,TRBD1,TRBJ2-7,CASSHRDRRYYEQYF,TGTGCCAGCAGCCACCGGGACAGAAGGTACTACGAGCAGTACTTC
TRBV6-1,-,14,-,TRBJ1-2,CASSERGKGNGYTF,TGTGCCAGCAGTGAGCGGGGGAAGGGGAATGGCTACACCTTC
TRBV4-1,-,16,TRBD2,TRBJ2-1,CASSQGSSGGYNEQFF,TGCGCCAGCAGCCAAGGGTCTAGCGGGGGTTACAATGAGCAGTTCTTC
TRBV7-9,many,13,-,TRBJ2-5,CASSFPLQETQYF,TGTGCCAGCAGCTTCCCCCTTCAAGAGACCCAGTACTTC
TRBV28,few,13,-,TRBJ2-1,CASRGPTYNEQFF,TGTGCCAGCAGAGGACCGACCTACAATGAGCAGTTCTTC
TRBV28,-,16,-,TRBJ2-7,CASSPTPGQGGYEQYF,TGTGCCAGCAGTCCAACCCCGGGACAAGGGGGCTACGAGCAGTACTTC
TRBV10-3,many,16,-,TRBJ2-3,CATNRGGVLRTDTQYF,TGTGCCACCAATCGCGGGGGCGTGTTAAGGACAGATACGCAGTATTTT
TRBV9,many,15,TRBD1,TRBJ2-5,CASSAGTGGRETQYF,TGTGCCAGCAGCGCCGGGACAGGGGGTAGAGAGACCCAGTACTTC
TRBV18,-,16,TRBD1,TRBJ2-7,CASSRGTGPSSYEQYF,TGTGCCAGCTCACGAGGGACAGGCCCAAGCTCCTACGAGCAGTACTTC
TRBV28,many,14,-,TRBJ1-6,CASSGGTWNSPLHF,TGTGCCAGCAGTGGGGGGACGTGGAATTCACCCCTCCACTTT
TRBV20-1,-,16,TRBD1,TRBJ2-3,CSARDPGQGRTDTQYF,TGCAGTGCTAGAGATCCAGGACAGGGAAGGACAGATACGCAGTATTTT
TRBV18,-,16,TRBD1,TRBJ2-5,CASSPMTGGFQETQYF,TGTGCCAGCTCACCCATGACAGGGGGCTTCCAAGAGACCCAGTACTTC
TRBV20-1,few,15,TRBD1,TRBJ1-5,CSAGGQGFSNQPQHF,TGCAGTGCTGGTGGACAGGGCTTTAGCAATCAGCCCCAGCATTTT
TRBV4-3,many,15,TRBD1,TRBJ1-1,CASSQATGGRTEAFF,TGCGCCAGCAGCCAAGCGACAGGGGGCCGGACTGAAGCTTTCTTT
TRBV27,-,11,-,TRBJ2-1,CASSSRDEQFF,TGTGCCAGCAGTTCCAGGGATGAGCAGTTCTTC
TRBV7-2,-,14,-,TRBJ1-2,CASRAYRVINGYTF,TGTGCCAGCAGGGCTTACAGGGTTATTAATGGCTACACCTTC
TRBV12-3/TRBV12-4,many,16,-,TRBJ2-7,CASSLSRTPAGYEQYF,TGTGCCAGCAGTTTATCCAGGACACCGGCGGGCTACGAGCAGTACTTC
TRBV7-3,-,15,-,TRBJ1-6,CASSLDSGVYSPLHF,TGTGCCAGCAGCCTCGACTCGGGTGTATATTCACCCCTCCACTTT
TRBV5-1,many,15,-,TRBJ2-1,CASSLWGASYNEQFF,TGCGCCAGCAGCTTGTGGGGGGCGTCCTACAATGAGCAGTTCTTC
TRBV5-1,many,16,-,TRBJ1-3,CASSLALPGSGNTIYF,TGCGCCAGCAGCTTGGCCCTACCAGGGTCTGGAAACACCATATATTTT
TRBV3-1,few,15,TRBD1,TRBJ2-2,CASSRGTGFPGELFF,TGTGCCAGCAGCCGCGGGACAGGGTTCCCCGGGGAGCTGTTTTTT
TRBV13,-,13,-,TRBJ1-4,CASSNRGSEKLFF,TGTGCCAGCAGCAATCGGGGGAGTGAAAAACTGTTTTTT